This entry is about one TCR beta chain. The antigen is unknown. This entry belongs to a study of T cells after posttransplantation cyclophosphamide. The study, taken as a whole, reports: Donor-recipient repertoire similarity was low at 1-2 months, rising over year one. Skin or GI-infiltrating T cells shared few TRB sequences with blood. Recipient CMV seropositivity and CMV reactivation strongly tracked TRB clonality.

Busulfan-fludarabine conditioning, marrow transplant, and cyclophosphamide on days +3 and +4 were administered. Trimming at V came to 5 bases and at J to 5 bases, leaving 10 bases not matched to a gene. Germline assignment: CDR1 KGHSH and CDR2 LQKENI. The CDR3 totals 15 residues. Measured with immunoSEQ multiplex PCR; TCRdb has only the in-frame clones, and not every one. Of fewer than 45,000 clones listed, just under 80% are singletons. The TCR comes from a female patient aged 40 to 55 who received an allogeneic stem cell transplant from a related donor, was CMV-positive, and had no GVHD. Some of the T cells might come from the graft donor. The sequencing here drew on CD4+ T cells sorted from blood, taken just over 1,900 days after a stem cell transplant with posttransplant cyclophosphamide. This rearrangement joins TRBV18 to TRBJ1-1; 8 bases line up with TRBD1. CDR3 coding DNA: TGTGCCAGCTCAGCGGCGTTCAGGGGGCAGACTGAAGCTTTCTTT. Encoded protein: CASSAAFRGQTEAFF.